This T cell receptor (beta chain) was captured in a study of cytomegalovirus exposure and HLA in healthy donors. Study-level information: In terms of ancestry, the Caucasian-associated cluster contained about 80% of the approximately 400 genotyped donors.

V dropped 1 base and J dropped 12 bases, with 19 bases sitting between them. Germline assignment: CDR1 SGHNT and CDR2 YENEEA. The CDR3 has 16 residues. The PCR used 60 Vbeta and 13 Jbeta primers. The table came from immunoSEQ multiplex PCR; TCRdb's copy has only in-frame clones and leaves some out. The sample has about 89,000 clones; around 60% are singletons. This sequence was found in a human donor in good health. The chain uses TRBV11-3 and TRBJ1-6, with TRBD1 as a possible D gene (5 bases). Material: PBMCs. CDR3 in amino acids: CASSLVRGTREEPLHF. CDR3 DNA: TGTGCCAGCAGCTTAGTTAGGGGCACTCGCGAGGAACCCCTCCACTTT.